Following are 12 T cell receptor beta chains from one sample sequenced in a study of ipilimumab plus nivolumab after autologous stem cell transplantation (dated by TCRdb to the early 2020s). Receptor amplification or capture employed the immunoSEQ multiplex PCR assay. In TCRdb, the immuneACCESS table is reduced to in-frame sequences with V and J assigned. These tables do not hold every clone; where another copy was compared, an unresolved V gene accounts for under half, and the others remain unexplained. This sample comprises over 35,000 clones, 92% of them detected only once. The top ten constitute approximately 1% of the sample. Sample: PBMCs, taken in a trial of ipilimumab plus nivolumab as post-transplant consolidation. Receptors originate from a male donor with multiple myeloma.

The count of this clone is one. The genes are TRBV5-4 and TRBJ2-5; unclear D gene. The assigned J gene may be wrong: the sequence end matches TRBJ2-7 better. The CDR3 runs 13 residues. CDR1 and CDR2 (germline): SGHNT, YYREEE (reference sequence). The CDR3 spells CASSRLPGYEQYF. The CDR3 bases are TGTGCCAGCAGCAGGCTTCCAGGCTACGAGCAGTACTTC.

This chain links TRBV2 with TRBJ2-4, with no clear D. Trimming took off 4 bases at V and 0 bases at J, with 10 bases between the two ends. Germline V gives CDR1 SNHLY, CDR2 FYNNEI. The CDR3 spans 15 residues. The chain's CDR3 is CASSAPRLAKNIQYF. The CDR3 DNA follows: TGTGCCAGCAGTGCTCCCCGCCTAGCCAAAAACATTCAGTACTTC.

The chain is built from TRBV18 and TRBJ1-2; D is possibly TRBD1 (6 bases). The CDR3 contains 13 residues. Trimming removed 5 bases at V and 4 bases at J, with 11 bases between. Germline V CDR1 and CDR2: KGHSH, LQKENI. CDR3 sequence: CASSAQGGYGYTF. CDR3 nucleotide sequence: TGTGCCAGCTCAGCACAGGGTGGCTATGGCTACACCTTC. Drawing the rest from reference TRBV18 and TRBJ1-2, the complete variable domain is NAGVMQNPRHLVRRRGQEARLRCSPMKGHSHVYWYRQLPEEGLKFMVYLQKENIIDESGMPKERFSAEFPKEGPSILRIQQVVRGDSAAYFCASSAQGGYGYTFGSGTRLTVV.

CDR3 region: CASRTGTGIDYGYTF. CDR3 nucleotide sequence: TGTGCCAGTAGGACCGGGACAGGGATAGACTATGGCTACACCTTC. The rearrangement links TRBV19 to TRBJ1-2; TRBD1 agrees at 9 bases. Per germline, CDR1 LNHDA and CDR2 SQIVND (reference sequence). The V gene end was trimmed by 6 bases and the J gene end by 3 bases; junction bases not matched to a gene: 8. The CDR3 length is 15 residues.

CDR3 protein: CASSQDRGPYYEQYF. The CDR3 nucleotides are TGCGCCAGCAGCCAAGACAGGGGACCATACTACGAGCAGTACTTC. The chain joins TRBV4-3 to TRBJ2-7; TRBD1 might be the D (6 bases). V shed 0 bases and J shed 3 bases, with 12 bases lying between them. Germline V gene lookup returns CDR1 LGHNA and CDR2 YSLEER. CDR3 length equals 15 residues.

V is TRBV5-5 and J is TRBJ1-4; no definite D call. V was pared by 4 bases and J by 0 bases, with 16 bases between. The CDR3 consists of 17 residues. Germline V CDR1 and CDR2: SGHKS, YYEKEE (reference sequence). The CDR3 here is CASSGTLTDATNEKLFF. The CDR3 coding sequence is TGTGCCAGCAGCGGAACCCTCACGGATGCAACTAATGAAAAACTGTTTTTT.

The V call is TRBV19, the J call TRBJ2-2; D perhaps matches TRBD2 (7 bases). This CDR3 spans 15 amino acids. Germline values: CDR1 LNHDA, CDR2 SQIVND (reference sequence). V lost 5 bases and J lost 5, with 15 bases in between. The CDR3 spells CASSSGGSGTGELFF. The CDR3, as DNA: TGTGCCAGTAGTTCGGGGGGCAGCGGGACCGGGGAGCTGTTTTTT.

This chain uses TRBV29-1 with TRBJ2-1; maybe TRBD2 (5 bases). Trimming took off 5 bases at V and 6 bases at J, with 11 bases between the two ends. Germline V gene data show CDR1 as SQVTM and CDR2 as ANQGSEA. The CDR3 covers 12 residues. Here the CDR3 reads CSVSVGSNEQFF. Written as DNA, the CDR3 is TGCAGCGTTTCCGTAGGGAGCAATGAGCAGTTCTTC.

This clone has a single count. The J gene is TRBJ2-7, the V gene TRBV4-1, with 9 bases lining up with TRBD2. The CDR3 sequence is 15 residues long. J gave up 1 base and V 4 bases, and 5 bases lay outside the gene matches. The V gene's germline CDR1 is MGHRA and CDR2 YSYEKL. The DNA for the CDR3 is TGCGCCAGCAGCCGTTCTAGCGGGGCGTCCTACGAGCAGTACTTC. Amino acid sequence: CASSRSSGASYEQYF.

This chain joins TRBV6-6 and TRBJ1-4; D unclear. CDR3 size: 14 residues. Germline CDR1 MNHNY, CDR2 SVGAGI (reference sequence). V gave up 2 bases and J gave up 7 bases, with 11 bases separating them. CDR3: CASSYSLGVEKLFF. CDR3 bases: TGTGCCAGCAGTTACAGTCTGGGAGTTGAAAAACTGTTTTTT.

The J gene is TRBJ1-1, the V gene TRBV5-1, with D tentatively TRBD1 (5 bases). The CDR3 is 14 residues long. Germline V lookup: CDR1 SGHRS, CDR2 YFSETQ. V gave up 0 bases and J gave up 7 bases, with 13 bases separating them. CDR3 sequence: CASSLEGLKGEAFF. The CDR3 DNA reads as TGCGCCAGCAGCTTGGAGGGGTTGAAGGGTGAAGCTTTCTTT.

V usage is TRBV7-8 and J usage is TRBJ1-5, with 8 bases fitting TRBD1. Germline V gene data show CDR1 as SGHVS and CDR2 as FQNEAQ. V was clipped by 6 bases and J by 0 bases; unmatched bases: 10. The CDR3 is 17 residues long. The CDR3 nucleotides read TGTGCCAGCAGTCCCTCTGGACAGGGCGGTAGCAATCAGCCCCAGCATTTT. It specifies CASSPSGQGGSNQPQHF.